This TCR beta chain is drawn from a study of T cells after posttransplantation cyclophosphamide. J was trimmed by 5 bases and V by 1 base; bases with no gene match: 3. Germline V gene data show CDR1 as SGHVS and CDR2 as FNYEAQ. This CDR3 region has 15 residues. The method was immunoSEQ multiplex PCR; TCRdb's version includes in-frame clones alone and lacks a portion of them. Of approximately 10,000 clones listed, approximately 82% are singletons. Study results and limitations: Blood and skin or GI T cell repertoires showed limited TRB overlap. Later post-transplant blood repertoires were often dominated by donor CD8+ memory clones.

About this clone: Its antigen is unknown.

Control samples came 1 year after myeloablative marrow transplants with methotrexate plus calcineurin inhibitor. This chain links TRBV7-6 with TRBJ2-7; 12 nucleotides align to TRBD2. This TCR was recovered from a male patient aged 25-45 years who received an allogeneic stem cell transplant from an unrelated donor, was CMV-positive, and had acute GVHD only. Some T cells may trace back to the graft donor. Sample: PBMCs, taken about 350 days after allogeneic stem cell transplant with calcineurin inhibitor and methotrexate. The DNA for the CDR3 is TGTGCCAGCAGCTTAGAGACTAGCGGGAGTAACGAGCAGTACTTC. It codes for CASSLETSGSNEQYF.